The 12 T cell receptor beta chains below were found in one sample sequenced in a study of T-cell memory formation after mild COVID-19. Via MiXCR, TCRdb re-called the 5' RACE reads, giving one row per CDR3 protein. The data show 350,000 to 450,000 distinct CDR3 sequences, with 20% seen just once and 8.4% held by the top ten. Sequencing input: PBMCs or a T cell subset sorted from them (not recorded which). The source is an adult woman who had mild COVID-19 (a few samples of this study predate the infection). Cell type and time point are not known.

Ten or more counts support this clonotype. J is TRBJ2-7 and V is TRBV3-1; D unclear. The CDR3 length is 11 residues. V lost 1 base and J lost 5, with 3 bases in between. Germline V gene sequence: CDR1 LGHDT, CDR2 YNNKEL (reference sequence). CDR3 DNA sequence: TGTGCCAGCAGCCAAGTCCACGAGCAGTACTTC. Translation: CASSQVHEQYF.

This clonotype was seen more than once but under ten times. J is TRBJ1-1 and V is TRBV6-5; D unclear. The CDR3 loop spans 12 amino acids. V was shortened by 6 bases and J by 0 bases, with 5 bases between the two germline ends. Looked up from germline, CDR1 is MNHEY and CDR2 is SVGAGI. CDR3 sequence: CASRNMNTEAFF. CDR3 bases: TGTGCCAGCAGAAATATGAACACTGAAGCTTTCTTT.

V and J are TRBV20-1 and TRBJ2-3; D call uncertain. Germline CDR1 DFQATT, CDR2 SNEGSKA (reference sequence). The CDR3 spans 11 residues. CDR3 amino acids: CSGSMGATQYF. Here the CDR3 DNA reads TGCAGCGGGTCGATGGGTGCTACGCAGTATTTT.

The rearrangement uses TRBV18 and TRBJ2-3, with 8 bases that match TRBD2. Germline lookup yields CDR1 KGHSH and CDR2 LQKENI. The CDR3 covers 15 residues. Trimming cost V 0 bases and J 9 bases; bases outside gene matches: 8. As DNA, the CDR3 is TGTGCCAGCTCACCACCGGCTAGCGGGCAGTCCACGCAGTATTTT. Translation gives CASSPPASGQSTQYF.

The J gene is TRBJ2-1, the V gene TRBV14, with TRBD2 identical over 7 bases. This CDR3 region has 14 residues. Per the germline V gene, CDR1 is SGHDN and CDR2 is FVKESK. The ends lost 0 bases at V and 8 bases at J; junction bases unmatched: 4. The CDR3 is CASSQESSGDEQFF. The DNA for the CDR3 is TGTGCCAGCAGCCAAGAATCTAGCGGCGATGAGCAGTTCTTC.

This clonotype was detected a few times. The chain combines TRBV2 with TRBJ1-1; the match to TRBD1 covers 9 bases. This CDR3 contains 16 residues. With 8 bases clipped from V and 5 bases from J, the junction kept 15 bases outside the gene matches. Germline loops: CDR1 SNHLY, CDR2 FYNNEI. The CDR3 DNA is TGTGCCAGCTATAAACTCCGGACAGGGGTCGGGACTGAAGCTTTCTTT. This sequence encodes CASYKLRTGVGTEAFF.

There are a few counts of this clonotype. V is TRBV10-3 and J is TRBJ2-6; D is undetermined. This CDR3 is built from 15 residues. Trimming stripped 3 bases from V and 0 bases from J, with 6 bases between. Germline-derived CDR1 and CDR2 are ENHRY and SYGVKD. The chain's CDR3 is CAISEDLSGANVLTF. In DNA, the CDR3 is TGTGCCATCAGTGAAGACCTCTCTGGGGCCAACGTCCTGACTTTC.

The CDR3 loop is CASSLAGTTEETQYF. CDR3 coding DNA: TGTGCCAGCAGCTTAGCCGGGACGACTGAAGAGACCCAGTACTTC. This rearrangement joins TRBV7-9 to TRBJ2-5; D possibly uses TRBD1 or TRBD2 (5 bases each). V shed 0 bases and J shed 3 bases, with 11 bases lying between them. The CDR3 consists of 15 residues. The germline V gene has CDR1 SEHNR and CDR2 FQNEAQ (reference sequence). The full variable domain, its missing parts supplied by reference TRBV7-9 and TRBJ2-5, is DTGVSQNPRHKITKRGQNVTFRCDPISEHNRLYWYRQTLGQGPEFLTYFQNEAQLEKSRLLSDRFSAERPKGSFSTLEIQRTEQGDSAMYLCASSLAGTTEETQYFGPGTRLLVL.

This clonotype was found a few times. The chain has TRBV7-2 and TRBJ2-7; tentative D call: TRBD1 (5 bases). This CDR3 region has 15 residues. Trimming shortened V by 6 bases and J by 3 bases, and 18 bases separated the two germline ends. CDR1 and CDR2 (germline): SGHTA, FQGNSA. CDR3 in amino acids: CASRRGQEYYYEQYF. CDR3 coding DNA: TGTGCCAGCAGACGCGGACAAGAGTATTACTACGAGCAGTACTTC.

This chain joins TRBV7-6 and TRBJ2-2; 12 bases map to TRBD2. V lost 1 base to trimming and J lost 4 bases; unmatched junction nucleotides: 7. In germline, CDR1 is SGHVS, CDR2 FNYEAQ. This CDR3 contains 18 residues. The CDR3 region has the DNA TGTGCCAGCAGCTTAGTAGGACTAGCGGGATTTAGCACCGGGGAGCTGTTTTTT. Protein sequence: CASSLVGLAGFSTGELFF. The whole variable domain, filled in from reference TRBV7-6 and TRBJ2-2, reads GAGVSQSPRYKVTKRGQDVALRCDPISGHVSLYWYRQALGQGPEFLTYFNYEAQQDKSGLPNDRFSAERPEGSISTLTIQRTEQRDSAMYRCASSLVGLAGFSTGELFFGEGSRLTVL.

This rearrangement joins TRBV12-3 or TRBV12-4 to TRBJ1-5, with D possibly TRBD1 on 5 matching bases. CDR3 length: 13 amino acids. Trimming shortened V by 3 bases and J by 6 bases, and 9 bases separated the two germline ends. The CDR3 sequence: CASSLGGAQPQHF. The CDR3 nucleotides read TGTGCCAGCAGTTTGGGTGGGGCTCAGCCCCAGCATTTT.

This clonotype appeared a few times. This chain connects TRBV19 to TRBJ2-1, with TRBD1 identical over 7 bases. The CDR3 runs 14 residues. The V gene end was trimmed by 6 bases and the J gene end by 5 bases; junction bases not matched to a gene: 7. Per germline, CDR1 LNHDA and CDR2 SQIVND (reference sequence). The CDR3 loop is CASRSYRGHNEQFF. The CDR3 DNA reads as TGTGCCAGTAGGAGTTACAGGGGCCACAATGAGCAGTTCTTC.